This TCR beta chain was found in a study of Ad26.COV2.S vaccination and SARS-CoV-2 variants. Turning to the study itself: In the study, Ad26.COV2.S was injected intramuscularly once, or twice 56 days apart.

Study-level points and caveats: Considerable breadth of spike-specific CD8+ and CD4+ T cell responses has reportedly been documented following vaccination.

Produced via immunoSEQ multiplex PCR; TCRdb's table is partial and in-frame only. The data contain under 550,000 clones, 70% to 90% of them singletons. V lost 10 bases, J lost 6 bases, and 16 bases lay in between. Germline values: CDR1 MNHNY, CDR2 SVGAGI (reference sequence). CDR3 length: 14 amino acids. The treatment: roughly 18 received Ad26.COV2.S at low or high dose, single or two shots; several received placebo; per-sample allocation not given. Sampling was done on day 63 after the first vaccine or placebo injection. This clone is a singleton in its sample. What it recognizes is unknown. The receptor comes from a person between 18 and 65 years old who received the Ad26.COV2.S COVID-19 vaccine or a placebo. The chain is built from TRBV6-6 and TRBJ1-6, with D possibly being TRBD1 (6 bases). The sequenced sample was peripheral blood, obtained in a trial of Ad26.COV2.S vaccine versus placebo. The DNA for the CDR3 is TGTGCCATTAAAGGGGGAGTTGGTAATTCACCCCTCCACTTT. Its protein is CAIKGGVGNSPLHF.